One T cell receptor beta chain is described in this entry. The antigen is not known. The assay was carried out at the deep level. The genomic DNA of each subset was split evenly across several immunoSEQ plates. This table comes from immunoSEQ multiplex PCR, and its TCRdb copy is limited to in-frame clones, with some not included. Of around 2.3 million clones in the sample, around 95% were seen once. This entry is derived from a study of shared clonotypes between healthy human individuals. Study conclusions and caveats: Donor clonotype sharing was expected to depend on sequencing depth. Generally, estimated richness proved larger in naive subsets than it did in memory subsets.

Trimming took 2 bases from V and 7 from J, leaving 9 bases between them. Germline V gene lookup returns CDR1 MDHEN and CDR2 SYDVKM. The CDR3 is 12 residues long. This TCR was sampled from a man between 18 and 35 years old in good health. This chain connects TRBV28 to TRBJ2-7; D perhaps matches TRBD1 (6 bases). The sequenced sample consisted of naive CD4+ T cells sorted from blood. Noted subset: CD45RA+ positively selected. For the CDR3, the DNA is TGTGCCAGCAGTTTACAGGGGTCAGAGCAGTACTTC. Translated, it gives CASSLQGSEQYF.